The sequence of this T cell receptor (beta chain) was determined in a study of T cell responses to AZD1222 COVID-19 vaccine. Germline CDR1 SGHTA, CDR2 FQGNSA. The V end was cut by 5 bases, the J end by 8 bases, with 10 bases between. This CDR3 spans 13 amino acids. Clones were sequenced by immunoSEQ multiplex PCR, and TCRdb holds only the in-frame ones, with some missing. Among over 120,000 clones listed, about 92% were seen once. The sequencing here drew on peripheral blood, taken 28 days after the second AZD1222 dose. V usage is TRBV7-2 and J usage is TRBJ1-6, with a tentative D call TRBD1 (6 bases). The sequence derives from an adult who received the AZD1222 COVID-19 vaccine. This chain's CDR3 is CASSLYRDSPLHF. As DNA, the CDR3 is TGTGCCAGCAGCCTCTACAGGGATTCACCCCTCCACTTT.